The clone carrying this T cell receptor (beta chain) was seen only a few times. The antigen is not known. The junction does not match germline at one end; this may be a read error. This sample stems from a study of Graves' ophthalmopathy and Graves' hyperthyroidism. Study-wide points: Classification of ophthalmopathy versus stable hyperthyroidism by a 13-signature model yielded around 88% sensitivity and 65% to 83% specificity.

Clinical symptoms, serum thyroxine, TRAb, thyroid ultrasound and orbital computed tomography determined diagnosis. RNA transcripts yielded amplified TCR beta CDR3 regions. HTBI primers were employed in first-round RT-PCR, then a second-round multiplex PCR followed. MiXCR, applied by TCRdb to the multiplex PCR reads, yields one record per CDR3 protein. The table lists about 600,000 distinct CDR3 sequences, approximately 37% of them singletons. The V gene's germline CDR1 is SGHDT and CDR2 YYEEEE. The CDR3 sequence is 16 residues long. Sample: peripheral blood or thyroid tissue (not recorded which). The chain is built from TRBV5-6 and TRBJ1-1; 10 bases line up with TRBD1. The clonotype originates from an adult man with Graves' hyperthyroidism. CDR3 nucleotide sequence: TGCGCCAGCAGCCAAGGTCCCGACAGGGGGCTCCCTGAAGCTTTCTTT. Protein product: CASSQGPDRGLPEAFF. Filled out from reference TRBV5-6 and TRBJ1-1, the complete variable domain reads DAGVTQSPTHLIKTRGQQVTLRCSPKSGHDTVSWYQQALGQGPQFIFQYYEEEERQRGNFPDRFSGHQFPNYSSELNVNALLLGDSALYLCASSQGPDRGLPEAFFGQGTRLTVV.